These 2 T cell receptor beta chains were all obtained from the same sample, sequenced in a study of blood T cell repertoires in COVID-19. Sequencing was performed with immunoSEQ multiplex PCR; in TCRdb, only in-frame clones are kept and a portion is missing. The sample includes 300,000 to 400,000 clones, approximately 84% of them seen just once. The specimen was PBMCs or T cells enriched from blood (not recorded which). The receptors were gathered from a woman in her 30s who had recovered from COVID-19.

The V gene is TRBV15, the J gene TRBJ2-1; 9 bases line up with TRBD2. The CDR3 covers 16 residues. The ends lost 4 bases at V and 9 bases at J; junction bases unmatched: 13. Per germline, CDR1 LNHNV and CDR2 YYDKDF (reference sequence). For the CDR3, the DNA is TGTGCCACCAGCACGAGGCGGGGGGGTACTTTGGGTGAGCAGTTCTTC. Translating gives CATSTRRGGTLGEQFF.

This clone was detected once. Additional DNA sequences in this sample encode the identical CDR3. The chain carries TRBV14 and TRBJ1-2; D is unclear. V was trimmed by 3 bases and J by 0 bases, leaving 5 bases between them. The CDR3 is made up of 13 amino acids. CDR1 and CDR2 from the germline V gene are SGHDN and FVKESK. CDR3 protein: CASSQVANYGYTF. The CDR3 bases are TGTGCCAGCAGCCAGGTAGCTAACTATGGCTACACCTTC.